Below, 28 T cell receptor beta chains from the same sample are listed, as sequenced in a study of T cell responses to AZD1222 COVID-19 vaccine. Clones were read by immunoSEQ multiplex PCR, and TCRdb kept only the in-frame ones, dropping some. The sample consists of 50,000 or so clones, over 70% of them appearing once. The source material was peripheral blood, sampled 28 days after the second AZD1222 dose. These receptors came from an adult who received the AZD1222 COVID-19 vaccine.

This sequence joins TRBV29-1 and TRBJ2-1, with a weak D call TRBD2 (5 bases). Germline-derived CDR1 and CDR2 are SQVTM and ANQGSEA. V lost 4 bases and J 7 bases, leaving 11 bases between the germline ends. The CDR3 totals 12 residues. For the CDR3, the DNA is TGCAGCGTTGGCACCAGAGGGAATGAGCAGTTCTTC. Its protein product is CSVGTRGNEQFF.

There are a few counts of this clone. The V gene is TRBV7-2, the J gene TRBJ2-7; 7 nucleotides align to TRBD1. The CDR3 has 15 amino acids. After removal of 5 bases from V and 3 bases from J, the junction contained 10 bases not matched to a gene. CDR1 is SGHTA, CDR2 FQGNSA, per germline. CDR3 sequence: CASSAKQGPFYEQYF. CDR3 sequence (DNA): TGTGCCAGCAGCGCCAAACAGGGGCCGTTCTACGAGCAGTACTTC.

The CDR3 region has the DNA TGTGCCAGCAGTCCGGAGGGCCGGACAGGATTAGGGCAGTACGTC. This translates into CASSPEGRTGLGQYV. The rearrangement links TRBV28 to TRBJ2-7, with D perhaps matching TRBD1 (7 bases). The germline V gene has CDR1 MDHEN and CDR2 SYDVKM. Trimming removed 5 bases from V and 9 bases from J, with 23 bases in between. The CDR3 is 15 residues long.

V usage is TRBV28 and J usage is TRBJ2-6; possible D gene TRBD2, 5 bases. Trimming took off 5 bases at V and 0 bases at J, with 11 bases between the two ends. The CDR3 is 16 amino acids. The germline V gene encodes CDR1 MDHEN and CDR2 SYDVKM. The chain's CDR3 is CASSPGLISGANVLTF. The CDR3 DNA reads TGTGCCAGCAGTCCAGGACTGATCTCTGGGGCCAACGTCCTGACTTTC.

The DNA of the CDR3 is TGTGCCACAGCAGGTTTCAGATCAACTAATGAAAAACTGTTTTTT. It specifies CATAGFRSTNEKLFF. The chain employs TRBV2 and TRBJ1-4; no clear D gene. The V and J ends lost 10 bases and 0 bases respectively, with 15 bases between them. The CDR3 contains 15 residues. CDR1 is SNHLY, CDR2 FYNNEI, per germline.

The gene calls are TRBV19 and TRBJ2-3; 12 bases are a match to TRBD2. The trim removed 3 bases at V and 2 bases at J, leaving 3 bases unmatched. Germline V gives CDR1 LNHDA, CDR2 SQIVND (reference sequence). CDR3 length equals 16 residues. CDR3 in DNA: TGTGCCAGTAGTATGGGACTAGCGGGTAACACAGATACGCAGTATTTT. Its protein product is CASSMGLAGNTDTQYF.

The DNA for the CDR3 is TGTGCCAGTAGCCGTACTAGCGGGTATAACAATGAGCAGTTCTTC. Translation: CASSRTSGYNNEQFF. V usage is TRBV19 and J usage is TRBJ2-1; 9 bases map to TRBD2. The germline V gene has CDR1 LNHDA and CDR2 SQIVND (reference sequence). This CDR3 has 15 amino acids. V lost 6 bases to trimming and J lost 5 bases; unmatched junction nucleotides: 8.

This sequence joins TRBV7-9 and TRBJ2-5; D unclear. Trimming removed 2 bases at V and 5 bases at J, with 15 bases between. Germline V gene sequence: CDR1 SEHNR, CDR2 FQNEAQ (reference sequence). The length of the CDR3 is 15 residues. CDR3 residues: CASSLLPGPVETQYF. The CDR3 DNA reads TGTGCCAGCAGCTTACTTCCGGGTCCCGTGGAGACCCAGTACTTC.

The chain carries TRBV7-8 and TRBJ2-5; D remains unclear. The length of the CDR3 is 12 residues. CDR1 is SGHVS and CDR2 is FQNEAQ in the germline V gene. Trimming took 4 bases from V and 1 from J, leaving 4 bases between them. CDR3 bases: TGTGCCAGCAGCTCACCCCAAGAGACCCAGTACTTC. It yields the protein CASSSPQETQYF.

The chain combines TRBV3-1 (or the pseudogene TRBV3-2) with TRBJ1-2; TRBD1 might be the D (5 bases). The V end lost 5 bases, the J end lost 7 bases, and 14 bases lay between the germline ends. Germline-derived CDR1 and CDR2 are LGHDT and YNNKEL (reference sequence). This CDR3 has 13 residues. CDR3 bases: TGTGCCAGCAGCAAGGGCCAGGGAAGTGGCTACACCTTC. It translates to CASSKGQGSGYTF.

V is TRBV15 and J is TRBJ2-6; D is possibly TRBD1 (5 bases). The ends were cut back, 1 base at V and 4 bases at J, with 14 bases in the middle. Germline V lookup: CDR1 LNHNV, CDR2 YYDKDF (reference sequence). The CDR3 contains 17 residues. CDR3 bases: TGTGCCACCAGCAGAGCGCGTGGGGCCTCCGGGGCCAACGTCCTGACTTTC. Amino acid sequence: CATSRARGASGANVLTF.

The rearrangement uses TRBV21-1 and TRBJ1-5; the table names TRBD1, a call not compared with the DNA. TRBV21-1 is tagged as a pseudogene. The CDR3 totals 13 residues. The CDR3 DNA is TGTGCCAGCGGACAGGGAATCAATCAGCCCCAGCATTTT. This encodes CASGQGINQPQHF.

This chain joins TRBV5-4 and TRBJ1-2; 7 nucleotides line up with TRBD1. The V and J ends lost 5 bases and 5 bases, in that order; junction bases with no gene match: 12. Germline-derived CDR1 and CDR2 are SGHNT and YYREEE (reference sequence). The CDR3 sequence is 15 residues long. CDR3 amino acids: CASSYPTGPSYGYTF. CDR3 in DNA: TGTGCCAGCAGTTACCCGACAGGGCCGTCTTATGGCTACACCTTC.

The chain joins TRBV18 to TRBJ1-1; D not certain. This CDR3 region has 14 residues. Germline-derived CDR1 and CDR2 are KGHSH and LQKENI. Trimming left V 2 bases short and J 3 bases short, with 10 bases between. The CDR3 reads CASSPSGWDTEAFF. Here the CDR3 DNA reads TGTGCCAGCTCACCATCGGGGTGGGACACTGAAGCTTTCTTT. Combining the CDR3 with reference TRBV18 and TRBJ1-1 gives the whole variable domain NAGVMQNPRHLVRRRGQEARLRCSPMKGHSHVYWYRQLPEEGLKFMVYLQKENIIDESGMPKERFSAEFPKEGPSILRIQQVVRGDSAAYFCASSPSGWDTEAFFGQGTRLTVV.

This chain connects TRBV7-8 to TRBJ2-1, with 7 bases that match TRBD2. The CDR3 extends over 15 amino acids. J was trimmed by 1 base and V by 3 bases; bases with no gene match: 3. Per germline, CDR1 SGHVS and CDR2 FQNEAQ. The CDR3: CASSFAGVSYNEQFF. CDR3 nucleotide sequence: TGTGCCAGCAGCTTCGCGGGAGTTTCCTACAATGAGCAGTTCTTC.

This chain connects TRBV5-1 to TRBJ2-6, with D possibly matching TRBD1 (6 bases). In germline, CDR1 is SGHRS, CDR2 YFSETQ. V lost 1 base and J 0 bases, leaving 14 bases between the germline ends. This CDR3 spans 18 amino acids. The CDR3 DNA is TGCGCCAGCAGCTTGCGGCCGGGACAAGCCTCTGGGGCCAACGTCCTGACTTTC. Protein sequence: CASSLRPGQASGANVLTF.

The chain has TRBV2 and TRBJ1-2; 7 bases are a match to TRBD1. Germline trimming cut 5 bases from V and 8 bases from J; bases unmatched to any gene: 8. The germline V gene has CDR1 SNHLY and CDR2 FYNNEI. The CDR3 loop spans 13 amino acids. CDR3 in DNA: TGTGCCAGCAGTATTGACAGGGATAGCGGCTACACCTTC. This codes for CASSIDRDSGYTF. Supplemented by reference TRBV2 and TRBJ1-2, the full variable domain reads EPEVTQTPSHQVTQMGQEVILRCVPISNHLYFYWYRQILGQKVEFLVSFYNNEISEKSEIFDDQFSVERPDGSNFTLKIRSTKLEDSAMYFCASSIDRDSGYTFGSGTRLTVV.

This sequence joins TRBV20-1 and TRBJ1-1; D is perhaps TRBD1 (6 bases). CDR3 length: 11 amino acids. Germline V lookup: CDR1 DFQATT, CDR2 SNEGSKA (reference sequence). V was clipped by 6 bases and J by 7 bases, with 12 bases between them. As DNA, the CDR3 is TGCAGTGCAGGGGGAAAGATTGAAGCTTTCTTT. This translates into CSAGGKIEAFF.

The chain couples TRBV4-2 to TRBJ1-4; D is undetermined. Per germline, CDR1 LGHNA and CDR2 YNFKEQ. V dropped 2 bases and J dropped 4 bases, with 8 bases sitting between them. This CDR3 contains 14 residues. Here the CDR3 DNA reads TGTGCCAGCAGCCAACAACAGCTTAATGAAAAACTGTTTTTT. Its translation: CASSQQQLNEKLFF.

V usage is TRBV29-1 and J usage is TRBJ1-5; maybe TRBD1 (5 bases). The V end was cut by 1 base, the J end by 2 bases, with 9 bases between. The CDR3 runs 14 residues. Germline CDR1 and CDR2: SQVTM and ANQGSEA. Here the CDR3 reads CSVEGGAGNQPQHF. The CDR3 region has the DNA TGCAGCGTTGAAGGAGGGGCCGGCAATCAGCCCCAGCATTTT.

The rearrangement joins TRBV7-2 to TRBJ2-2; 10 bases are shared with TRBD1. Germline V gene data show CDR1 as SGHTA and CDR2 as FQGNSA. V was pared by 5 bases and J by 1 base, with 4 bases of the junction left unmatched. There are 16 residues in the CDR3. The chain's CDR3 is CASSPRDRGNTGELFF. CDR3 sequence (DNA): TGTGCCAGCAGCCCCCGGGACAGGGGGAACACCGGGGAGCTGTTTTTT.

This rearrangement joins TRBV28 to TRBJ1-2; 8 positions agree with TRBD1. The germline CDR1 and CDR2 sequences are MDHEN and SYDVKM. V dropped 4 bases and J dropped 7; count of bases not matched to a gene: 14. The CDR3 runs to 16 residues. DNA of the CDR3: TGTGCCAGCAGTTCCAGTTACAGGGGGAGGGAGACTGGCTACACCTTC. It specifies CASSSSYRGRETGYTF.

V and J are TRBV27 and TRBJ1-5; 8 bases line up with TRBD1. The V gene's germline CDR1 is MNHEY and CDR2 SMNVEV (reference sequence). Unmatched junction bases numbered 7, after V lost 5 bases and J lost 1 base. The CDR3 runs to 16 residues. DNA of the CDR3: TGTGCCAGCAGTGACAGGGGAGGCATGAGCAATCAGCCCCAGCATTTT. Translated, it gives CASSDRGGMSNQPQHF.

This clone came up once. The chain employs TRBV3-1 (or the pseudogene TRBV3-2) and TRBJ2-1; D ambiguous. Trimming removed 4 bases at V and 7 bases at J, with 11 bases between. The CDR3 loop spans 13 amino acids. Germline values: CDR1 LGHDT, CDR2 YNNKEL (reference sequence). DNA of the CDR3: TGTGCCAGCAGCCCCCAGATAAGAAATGAGCAGTTCTTC. Translated: CASSPQIRNEQFF.

J is TRBJ1-5 and V is TRBV10-1; D is perhaps TRBD1 (6 bases). Trimming removed 7 bases from V and 3 bases from J, with 10 bases in between. The CDR3 is 13 residues long. CDR1 is WNHNN, CDR2 SYGVQD, per germline (reference sequence). The CDR3 DNA reads TGCGCCAGCATAGACAGGTACAATCAGCCCCAGCATTTT. Translation: CASIDRYNQPQHF.

Only a few counts were recorded for this clone. The genes are TRBV5-1 and TRBJ2-4; 11 bases map to TRBD2. The trim removed 0 bases at V and 6 bases at J, leaving 5 bases unmatched. CDR3 size: 16 residues. CDR1 is SGHRS, CDR2 YFSETQ, per germline. The chain's CDR3 is CASSLDVAGGANIQYF. The CDR3 coding sequence is TGCGCCAGCAGCTTGGATGTAGCGGGAGGGGCAAACATTCAGTACTTC.

This sequence joins TRBV18 and TRBJ2-1; no firm D call. Germline V CDR1 and CDR2: KGHSH, LQKENI. This CDR3 spans 12 amino acids. V lost 6 bases, J lost 10 bases, and 13 bases lay in between. The DNA for the CDR3 is TGTGCCAGCTCGGCGACAAGAGGAGAGCAGTTCTTC. As protein: CASSATRGEQFF.

This clone was observed a single time. V is TRBV10-1 and J is TRBJ2-3, with 8 positions matching TRBD1. After removal of 0 bases from V and 0 bases from J, the junction contained 8 bases not matched to a gene. Per the germline V gene, CDR1 is WNHNN and CDR2 is SYGVQD (reference sequence). This CDR3 region has 18 residues. The CDR3 DNA sequence: TGCGCCAGCAGTGAGTCGACTCGAGGACAGGGAAGCACAGATACGCAGTATTTT. Its protein is CASSESTRGQGSTDTQYF.